This T cell receptor (beta chain) originates from a study of neoadjuvant nivolumab and ipilimumab in lung cancer. Notes on the study in general: TCR sequencing covered a small number of samples.

This CDR3 is built from 12 residues. Trimming cost V 6 bases and J 4 bases, with 9 bases left between them. From germline, CDR1 is SGHTA and CDR2 FQGTGA. In regard to this clone: Its antigen is currently unknown.

The method was immunoSEQ multiplex PCR; TCRdb's version includes in-frame clones alone and lacks a portion of them. Counted here are fewer than 35,000 clones, about 85% occurring once; the ten biggest clones make up approximately 6.6%. The sample here was peripheral blood, taken before neoadjuvant nivolumab, alone or with ipilimumab. This receptor was obtained from an adult with non-small cell lung cancer. The chain couples TRBV7-3 to TRBJ2-5; unclear D gene. CDR3 nucleotide sequence: TGTGCCAGCAGTCGGCTGGGAGAGACCCAGTACTTC. This translates into CASSRLGETQYF.